These T cell receptor beta chains were read from a single sample in a study of PD-1 blockade in classical Hodgkin lymphoma. Here immunoSEQ multiplex PCR was the method, and the copy in TCRdb shows in-frame clones only, minus some. The sample gives roughly 25,000 clones, 60% to 80% of which show up once; 6% to 8.5% is in the top ten. Sequencing was performed on peripheral blood mononuclear cells (PBMCs), taken at baseline. These TCRs come from a human donor with classical Hodgkin lymphoma. Both conserved end residues are part of each CDR3. D genes are given only for firm matches. Clone size is given for some rows only: seen once, a few or many times, or a class if the clone is expanded.

v_call,clone_size,j_call,d_call,cdr3_nt,cdr3_aa
TRBV25-1,NA,TRBJ2-7,NA,TGTGCCAGCAGTGAATATTCCAGGGGCTCGCCCTACGAGCAGTACTTC,CASSEYSRGSPYEQYF
TRBV11-2,NA,TRBJ2-6,NA,TGTGCCAGCAGCTTAGACAGGTGGGGGGCCAACGTCCTGACTTTC,CASSLDRWGANVLTF
TRBV5-1,NA,TRBJ2-5,TRBD1,TGCGCCAGCAGCTCCACCGGACAGGGAAGGGAGACCCAGTACTTC,CASSSTGQGRETQYF
TRBV18,NA,TRBJ2-7,NA,TGTGCCAGCTCACCCGATAGTCAAGGCGAGCAGTACTTC,CASSPDSQGEQYF
TRBV5-1,NA,TRBJ1-1,NA,TGCGCCAGCAGCCCGACCGGGGGGGGCCGATTTGAAGCTTTCTTT,CASSPTGGGRFEAFF
TRBV14,NA,TRBJ1-4,NA,TGTGCCAGCAGCCAAGGACTGGCCCCGACTAATGAAAAACTGTTTTTT,CASSQGLAPTNEKLFF
TRBV6-6,NA,TRBJ1-1,NA,TGTGCCAGCAGTTTAAGAGGCCAGAACACTGAAGCTTTCTTT,CASSLRGQNTEAFF
TRBV6-1,NA,TRBJ1-5,NA,TGTGCCAGCAGTGGAACTAGTATCAATCAGCCCCAGCATTTT,CASSGTSINQPQHF
TRBV5-4,NA,TRBJ1-1,TRBD1,TGTGCCAGCAGCGAAAACGACAGGGGGAGTCCGAACACTGAAGCTTTCTTT,CASSENDRGSPNTEAFF
TRBV30,NA,TRBJ2-6,NA,TGTGCCTGGAGTAACGGGGCCAACGTCCTGACTTTC,CAWSNGANVLTF
TRBV9,NA,TRBJ2-2,TRBD1,TGTGCCAGCAGCGTAGTACAGGGGTACACCGGGGAGCTGTTTTTT,CASSVVQGYTGELFF
TRBV7-2,NA,TRBJ2-2,TRBD2,TGTGCCAGCAGCCGCCAGGGAGGGTTGACCGGGGAGCTGTTTTTT,CASSRQGGLTGELFF
TRBV2,NA,TRBJ1-3,NA,TGTGCCAGCAGTGAAAGATCAGGAGTTACTGGAAACACCATATATTTT,CASSERSGVTGNTIYF
TRBV11-1,once,TRBJ2-5,TRBD2,TGTGCCAGCAGCTTGGGTAGCGGGGGGATAGAGACCCAGTACTTC,CASSLGSGGIETQYF
TRBV2,NA,TRBJ2-2,NA,TGTGCCAGTGTCGGCCACACCACGAACACCGGGGAGCTGTTTTTT,CASVGHTTNTGELFF
TRBV9,NA,TRBJ2-1,TRBD2,TGTGCCAGCAGCATACCTACTTCGGGGGGGCCTCATGAGCAGTTCTTC,CASSIPTSGGPHEQFF
TRBV18,few,TRBJ1-1,TRBD1,TGTGCCAGCTCACCGATAGGACAGGGGACGGGCACTGAAGCTTTCTTT,CASSPIGQGTGTEAFF
TRBV4-3,NA,TRBJ2-2,NA,TGCGCCAGCAGCCAAGATTACGGGCGGGACACCGGGGAGCTGTTTTTT,CASSQDYGRDTGELFF
TRBV11-2,NA,TRBJ2-7,NA,TGTGCCAGCAGCTTAGGTGGGGGGGAGCAGTACTTC,CASSLGGGEQYF
TRBV28,few,TRBJ1-4,NA,TGTGCCAGCAGTTTATGGTTGGGTCAGGGGGAAAAACTGTTTTTT,CASSLWLGQGEKLFF
TRBV2,NA,TRBJ1-6,NA,TGTGCCAGCAGATACTACACCGCACCCCTCCACTTT,CASRYYTAPLHF
TRBV4-1,NA,TRBJ2-5,TRBD2,TGCGCCAGCAGCCGGGAGGGCCTGAAGACCCAGTACTTC,CASSREGLKTQYF
TRBV5-4,NA,TRBJ2-5,TRBD1,TGTGCCAGCAGCTTCGGGACAGGGCGTGAGGAGACCCAGTACTTC,CASSFGTGREETQYF
TRBV7-6,NA,TRBJ2-7,TRBD1,TGTGCCAGCAGCGACAGGGTTTCCTACGAGCAGTACTTC,CASSDRVSYEQYF
TRBV29-1,few,TRBJ2-1,NA,TGCAGCGTGGGACGAACGGGCTACAATGAGCAGTTCTTC,CSVGRTGYNEQFF
TRBV7-8,NA,TRBJ2-3,TRBD1,TGTGCCAGCAGCCTCTCCGGGACAGTGAGCACAGATACGCAGTATTTT,CASSLSGTVSTDTQYF
TRBV4-3,NA,TRBJ2-3,NA,TGCGCCAGCAGCCAAGGACCCGGCGCAGATACGCAGTATTTT,CASSQGPGADTQYF
TRBV5-1,NA,TRBJ1-1,TRBD1,TGCGCCAGCAGCTTTTCTGGGCAGGGGGCCTCTGAAGCTTTCTTT,CASSFSGQGASEAFF
TRBV5-4,NA,TRBJ2-7,TRBD2,TGTGCCAGCAGCTTGTTCGGGACTAGCAGCTCCTACGAGCAGTACTTC,CASSLFGTSSSYEQYF
TRBV5-1,NA,TRBJ1-2,TRBD1,TGCGCCAGCAGCTTGGTACAGGGGGCGGAAGGCTACACCTTC,CASSLVQGAEGYTF
TRBV30,NA,TRBJ1-1,NA,TGTGCCTGGAGTGTGTTGGGAAGTCCAGTCCGGGACAAAGGGAGTGAAGCTTTCTTT,CAWSVLGSPVRDKGSEAFF
TRBV4-1,NA,TRBJ1-2,TRBD1,TGCGCCAGCAGCCCTTTGGACAGGGAGGATGGCTACACCTTC,CASSPLDREDGYTF
TRBV2,few,TRBJ2-2,NA,TGTGCCAGCAGTGCCGGGAGCTACACCGGGGAGCTGTTTTTT,CASSAGSYTGELFF